This T cell receptor beta chain was found in a study of shared clonotypes between healthy human individuals. The wider study: Sampling drew on donors who were a couple of women and a few men aged 18 to 49. Study-wide results and caveats: Among non-shared clonotypes, generation probabilities were lower than among those shared by all four donors.

To note about this clone: No antigen is known for it.

Here immunoSEQ multiplex PCR was the method, and the copy in TCRdb shows in-frame clones only, minus some. The sample lists more than 2,000,000 clones; more than 85% were seen once. Trimming removed 6 bases at V and 6 bases at J, with 8 bases between. This CDR3 is built from 11 residues. Germline CDR1 and CDR2: ENHRY and SYGVKD. This receptor was identified in a man younger than 35 in good health. Some clones in this sample may be carry-over from other donors' samples. The specimen sequenced was naive CD4+ T cells from PBMCs. Subset meaning: CD45RA+ positively selected. The rearrangement joins TRBV10-3 to TRBJ2-5; possibly TRBD1 or TRBD2 for D (5 bases each). The CDR3 loop reads CAIRGVQTQYF. The CDR3 nucleotides are TGTGCCATCAGGGGGGTGCAGACCCAGTACTTC.